The 4 T cell receptor beta chains reported below all come from one sample, sequenced in a study of cytomegalovirus exposure and HLA in healthy donors. The PCR ran on 60 Vbeta and 13 Jbeta primers. Clones were sequenced by immunoSEQ multiplex PCR, and TCRdb holds only the in-frame ones, with some missing. This listing includes about 140,000 clones. Sample: PBMCs. These receptors originate from a woman in her late teens or twenties in good health and CMV-seronegative.

The chain uses TRBV7-8 and TRBJ1-1; the match to TRBD1 covers 7 bases. The CDR3 is 17 amino acids. Germline V CDR1 and CDR2: SGHVS, FQNEAQ. The V and J ends lost 6 bases and 0 bases, in that order; junction bases with no gene match: 13. The CDR3 nucleotides read TGTGCCAGCAGACCCGCGCGACAGGGAAGCATGAACACTGAAGCTTTCTTT. Amino acids: CASRPARQGSMNTEAFF.

This chain joins TRBV7-2 and TRBJ1-2; tentatively, D is TRBD1 (6 bases). V lost 5 bases and J 0 bases, leaving 16 bases between the germline ends. The length of the CDR3 is 16 residues. Per the germline V gene, CDR1 is SGHTA and CDR2 is FQGNSA. CDR3 amino acids: CASSPQTGNTNYGYTF. CDR3 in DNA: TGTGCCAGCAGCCCGCAGACAGGAAATACTAACTATGGCTACACCTTC.

V is TRBV2 and J is TRBJ1-4; a possible D gene is TRBD1 (5 bases). Per the germline V gene, CDR1 is SNHLY and CDR2 is FYNNEI. The CDR3 is 13 residues long. Trimming pared 8 bases from V and 7 bases from J, leaving 14 bases between. The CDR3 is CASFGRVLEKLFF. CDR3 DNA: TGTGCCAGCTTCGGCAGGGTACTTGAAAAACTGTTTTTT.

This chain links TRBV27 with TRBJ1-1; D is uncertain. The CDR3 runs 13 residues. Germline CDR1 and CDR2: MNHEY and SMNVEV (reference sequence). The V end lost 6 bases, the J end lost 4 bases, and 12 bases lay between the germline ends. The CDR3 is CASSLSVLTEAFF. CDR3 coding DNA: TGTGCCAGCAGCCTCAGTGTGCTCACTGAAGCTTTCTTT.